Following are 29 T cell receptor beta chains from one sample sequenced in a study of Ad26.COV2.S vaccination and SARS-CoV-2 variants. Documented treatment: around 19 received Ad26.COV2.S at low or high dose, single or two shots; about 5 received placebo; per-sample allocation not given. Sampling took place 63 days after the first vaccine or placebo injection. The method was immunoSEQ multiplex PCR; TCRdb's version includes in-frame clones alone and lacks a portion of them. There are hundreds of thousands of clones in the sample; around nine tenths occur only once, and about 5% lies in the top ten. Source: peripheral blood, taken in a trial of Ad26.COV2.S vaccine versus placebo. These receptors came from a person aged 18-65 years who received the Ad26.COV2.S COVID-19 vaccine or a placebo.

The chain joins TRBV7-9 to TRBJ2-3; TRBD2 might be the D (7 bases). V lost 5 bases, J lost 5 bases, and 23 bases lay in between. The CDR3 is 17 amino acids. CDR1 SEHNR and CDR2 FQNEAQ come from the germline V gene (reference sequence). CDR3 sequence: CASSPWTVRGAGDTQYF. The CDR3 DNA follows: TGTGCCAGCAGCCCTTGGACGGTCCGGGGGGCAGGAGATACGCAGTATTTT. The full variable domain, with the rest looked up from reference TRBV7-9 and TRBJ2-3, is DTGVSQNPRHKITKRGQNVTFRCDPISEHNRLYWYRQTLGQGPEFLTYFQNEAQLEKSRLLSDRFSAERPKGSFSTLEIQRTEQGDSAMYLCASSPWTVRGAGDTQYFGPGTRLTVL.

The CDR3 is CSVELATEAFF. The CDR3 DNA reads as TGCAGCGTTGAGCTTGCCACTGAAGCTTTCTTT. The V call is TRBV29-1, the J call TRBJ1-1; D uncertain. Trimming removed 3 bases from V and 4 bases from J, with 6 bases in between. The length of the CDR3 is 11 residues. Germline V gene lookup returns CDR1 SQVTM and CDR2 ANQGSEA.

The V call is TRBV27, the J call TRBJ2-5; maybe TRBD2 (7 bases). Trimming shortened V by 3 bases and J by 5 bases, and 13 bases separated the two germline ends. CDR1 is MNHEY and CDR2 is SMNVEV in the germline V gene (reference sequence). This CDR3 region has 14 residues. CDR3 sequence (DNA): TGTGCCAGCAGTTTTGGGGGGGCGGGGGAGACCCAGTACTTC. Translated, it gives CASSFGGAGETQYF.

The chain links TRBV5-1 to TRBJ2-7; 8 bases are shared with TRBD1. Trimming cost V 4 bases and J 1 base; bases outside gene matches: 25. This CDR3 region has 21 residues. CDR1 is SGHRS and CDR2 is YFSETQ in the germline V gene. CDR3 DNA: TGCGCCAGCAGCCCTAAAAACCGGGACAGGACTTCTGAGGCAATATCCTACGAGCAGTACTTC. Amino acids: CASSPKNRDRTSEAISYEQYF.

This clone was seen more than once but under ten times. The gene calls are TRBV18 and TRBJ1-2; 11 nucleotides agree with TRBD1. CDR1 and CDR2 (germline): KGHSH, LQKENI. CDR3 length equals 15 residues. The V gene end was trimmed by 2 bases and the J gene end by 6 bases; junction bases not matched to a gene: 5. CDR3 sequence: CASSPGWTGGHGYTF. The DNA of the CDR3 is TGTGCCAGCTCACCAGGCTGGACAGGGGGCCATGGCTACACCTTC.

The J gene is TRBJ2-2, the V gene TRBV7-6, with D perhaps matching TRBD1 (6 bases). The V end lost 1 base, the J end lost 0 bases, and 9 bases lay between the germline ends. Germline assignment: CDR1 SGHVS and CDR2 FNYEAQ. The CDR3 totals 16 residues. For the CDR3, the DNA is TGTGCCAGCAGCTTAGTGGGGGCGACGAACACCGGGGAGCTGTTTTTT. This gives the protein CASSLVGATNTGELFF. Complete variable domain (other parts from reference TRBV7-6 and TRBJ2-2): GAGVSQSPRYKVTKRGQDVALRCDPISGHVSLYWYRQALGQGPEFLTYFNYEAQQDKSGLPNDRFSAERPEGSISTLTIQRTEQRDSAMYRCASSLVGATNTGELFFGEGSRLTVL.

The chain links TRBV6-6 to TRBJ1-4; no clear D. The CDR3 contains 14 residues. Trimming took off 2 bases at V and 5 bases at J, with 9 bases between the two ends. The germline CDR1 and CDR2 sequences are MNHNY and SVGAGI (reference sequence). DNA for the CDR3: TGTGCCAGCAGTTACCCAAGGAAGAATGAAAAACTGTTTTTT. It encodes CASSYPRKNEKLFF.

The chain recombines TRBV11-2 with TRBJ2-5; TRBD1 is a possible D gene (6 bases). The CDR3 consists of 17 residues. V dropped 1 base and J dropped 1 base, with 16 bases sitting between them. Per germline, CDR1 SGHAT and CDR2 FQNNGV. As DNA, the CDR3 is TGTGCCAGCAGCTTAGTGGGCGCGACAGGCGGCCAAGAGACCCAGTACTTC. Translation: CASSLVGATGGQETQYF.

CDR3 sequence: CASSFSQGPYEQYF. As DNA, the CDR3 is TGTGCCAGCAGCTTTAGTCAGGGACCCTACGAGCAGTACTTC. The rearrangement uses TRBV11-2 and TRBJ2-7; D could derive from TRBD1 or TRBD2 (5 bases each). With 3 bases removed from V and 2 bases from J, the gap between germline ends came to 11 bases. CDR1 is SGHAT, CDR2 FQNNGV, per germline. The CDR3 spans 14 residues. Full variable domain (rest looked up from reference TRBV11-2 and TRBJ2-7): EAGVAQSPRYKIIEKRQSVAFWCNPISGHATLYWYQQILGQGPKLLIQFQNNGVVDDSQLPKDRFSAERLKGVDSTLKIQPAKLEDSAVYLCASSFSQGPYEQYFGPGTRLTVT.

Regarding this clone: Other DNA sequences in the same sample also yield this CDR3. The gene calls are TRBV12-3 or TRBV12-4 and TRBJ1-2; D is ambiguous. V dropped 2 bases and J dropped 4 bases, with 5 bases sitting between them. CDR3 length equals 12 residues. CDR3 in DNA: TGTGCCAGCAGTTTACGGCCCTATGGCTACACCTTC. It translates to CASSLRPYGYTF.

This clone showed up just once. The chain joins TRBV5-4 to TRBJ2-2; D possibly corresponds to TRBD1 (6 bases). The CDR3 runs 15 residues. The ends were cut back, 0 bases at V and 2 bases at J, with 8 bases in the middle. Germline V CDR1 and CDR2: SGHNT, YYREEE (reference sequence). The CDR3 bases are TGTGCCAGCAGCTTGGACAGGGTAAACACCGGGGAGCTGTTTTTT. This encodes CASSLDRVNTGELFF.

This rearrangement joins TRBV11-2 to TRBJ2-3, with TRBD1 matching over 9 bases. J gave up 0 bases and V 0 bases, and 7 bases lay outside the gene matches. The V gene's germline CDR1 is SGHAT and CDR2 FQNNGV. The CDR3 is 18 residues long. The DNA for the CDR3 is TGTGCCAGCAGCTTAGATTTGTTGGGACAGGGAAGCACAGATACGCAGTATTTT. Its translation is CASSLDLLGQGSTDTQYF.

This clone has just a few counts. The chain couples TRBV3-1 (or the pseudogene TRBV3-2) to TRBJ1-1; no definite D call. Germline lookup yields CDR1 LGHDT and CDR2 YNNKEL (reference sequence). V was trimmed by 1 base and J by 2 bases, leaving 8 bases between them. The CDR3 extends over 14 amino acids. CDR3 protein: CASSQVMGNTEAFF. The DNA for the CDR3 is TGTGCCAGCAGCCAAGTGATGGGAAACACTGAAGCTTTCTTT.

The rearrangement uses TRBV6-5 and TRBJ2-7, with TRBD2 identical over 11 bases. Unmatched junction bases numbered 5, after V lost 7 bases and J lost 3 bases. Germline values: CDR1 MNHEY, CDR2 SVGAGI. The CDR3 is made up of 14 amino acids. The CDR3 protein is CASKLAGGIYEQYF. In nucleotides, the CDR3 is TGTGCCAGCAAGCTAGCGGGGGGTATCTACGAGCAGTACTTC.

This clone was detected only once. The genes are TRBV6-1 and TRBJ1-5; 10 bases line up with TRBD1. This CDR3 is built from 17 residues. V lost 4 bases, J lost 6 bases, and 12 bases stayed unmatched. CDR1 MNHNS and CDR2 SASEGT come from the germline V gene. The CDR3 sequence is CASSVYPPGQGSQPQHF. The CDR3 DNA follows: TGTGCCAGCAGTGTTTATCCGCCGGGACAGGGGAGTCAGCCCCAGCATTTT.

V is TRBV28 and J is TRBJ1-1, with D possibly matching TRBD1 (5 bases). Trimming stripped 3 bases from V and 2 bases from J, with 28 bases between. CDR3 length: 20 amino acids. Germline CDR1 MDHEN, CDR2 SYDVKM. CDR3 protein: CASSFSGYYGSVSINTEAFF. The DNA for the CDR3 is TGTGCCAGCAGTTTCTCAGGGTATTATGGGTCCGTGTCAATAAACACTGAAGCTTTCTTT.

This chain joins TRBV19 and TRBJ1-5, with D possibly TRBD1 on 6 matching bases. CDR1 and CDR2 (germline): LNHDA, SQIVND (reference sequence). This CDR3 contains 14 residues. Trimming pared 7 bases from V and 4 bases from J, leaving 14 bases between. CDR3: CASNLRDTNQPQHF. The CDR3 DNA reads TGTGCCAGTAATCTCCGGGACACAAATCAGCCCCAGCATTTT.

V is TRBV21-1 and J is TRBJ2-2; the D segment call TRBD1 is taken from the table without a DNA check. TRBV21-1 is labeled a pseudogene. This CDR3 spans 14 amino acids. CDR3 coding DNA: TGTGCCAGCAGCCAGACAGAGAACACCGGGGAGCTGTTTTTT. Translating gives CASSQTENTGELFF.

This clone has a single count. The chain links TRBV2 to TRBJ2-3; D gene unclear. CDR1 and CDR2 (germline): SNHLY, FYNNEI. Trimming removed 7 bases from V and 5 bases from J, with 7 bases in between. The length of the CDR3 is 11 residues. CDR3 in amino acids: CASNQEDTQYF. DNA of the CDR3: TGTGCCAGCAATCAAGAAGATACGCAGTATTTT. Filled out from reference TRBV2 and TRBJ2-3, the complete variable domain reads EPEVTQTPSHQVTQMGQEVILRCVPISNHLYFYWYRQILGQKVEFLVSFYNNEISEKSEIFDDQFSVERPDGSNFTLKIRSTKLEDSAMYFCASNQEDTQYFGPGTRLTVL.

The sample holds one count of this clone. V gene TRBV6-1 combines with J gene TRBJ1-2, with D tentatively TRBD1 (5 bases). The CDR3 totals 13 residues. V gave up 2 bases and J gave up 4 bases, with 8 bases separating them. Germline loops: CDR1 MNHNS, CDR2 SASEGT. The CDR3, as DNA: TGTGCCAGCAGTGAAAGGGGTTCCTATGGCTACACCTTC. This codes for CASSERGSYGYTF.

The rearrangement uses TRBV15 and TRBJ2-7; TRBD1 aligns across 9 bases. Germline V gene sequence: CDR1 LNHNV, CDR2 YYDKDF (reference sequence). The ends lost 0 bases at V and 2 bases at J; junction bases unmatched: 14. This CDR3 spans 19 amino acids. The CDR3 loop reads CATSRDSSLGQGNPYEQYF. The CDR3 bases are TGTGCCACCAGCAGAGATTCTAGTTTGGGACAGGGTAACCCCTACGAGCAGTACTTC.

The sample holds one count of this clone. The rearrangement uses TRBV6-2 or TRBV6-3 and TRBJ2-1; 15 nucleotides agree with TRBD2. The junction had 14 bases not matched to a gene; V was cut back by 6 bases and J by 2 bases. Germline V gives CDR1 MNHEY, CDR2 SVGEGT. CDR3 length: 20 residues. The CDR3 protein is CASSLTGLAGGVNPYNEQFF. DNA for the CDR3: TGTGCCAGCAGCTTGACTGGACTAGCGGGAGGGGTAAACCCCTACAATGAGCAGTTCTTC.

The genes are TRBV6-1 and TRBJ1-6, with TRBD1 matching over 7 bases. V lost 7 bases, J lost 10 bases, and 19 bases stayed unmatched. The CDR3 extends over 17 amino acids. Looked up from germline, CDR1 is MNHNS and CDR2 is SASEGT. The CDR3 is CASTDRDLPSGRSPLHF. The DNA of the CDR3 is TGTGCCAGCACTGACAGGGATTTACCCTCCGGAAGATCACCCCTCCACTTT.

This clone occurred once. The gene calls are TRBV2 and TRBJ2-2, with 8 bases that match TRBD1. Unmatched junction bases numbered 9, after V lost 5 bases and J lost 7 bases. The germline V gene has CDR1 SNHLY and CDR2 FYNNEI. This CDR3 region has 15 residues. For the CDR3, the DNA is TGTGCCAGCAGTCAGTCGCAGGGGGCAAGCGGGGAGCTGTTTTTT. Translation: CASSQSQGASGELFF.

The chain carries TRBV5-4 and TRBJ2-7; no reliable D call. Trimming cost V 3 bases and J 6 bases, with 13 bases left between them. The CDR3 totals 13 residues. Germline V CDR1 and CDR2: SGHNT, YYREEE (reference sequence). The CDR3 is CASSYGYGPEQYF. CDR3 sequence (DNA): TGTGCCAGCAGCTACGGCTATGGACCCGAGCAGTACTTC.

This clone was observed a single time. This rearrangement joins TRBV24-1 to TRBJ2-3, with 7 bases that match TRBD1. Per the germline V gene, CDR1 is KGHDR and CDR2 is SFDVKD. V dropped 3 bases and J dropped 1; count of bases not matched to a gene: 3. This CDR3 spans 15 amino acids. The CDR3 loop is CATSDTTGGTDTQYF. CDR3 nucleotide sequence: TGTGCCACCAGTGATACCACAGGGGGCACAGATACGCAGTATTTT.

The chain employs TRBV7-9 and TRBJ2-1; TRBD2 agrees at 9 bases. The germline CDR1 and CDR2 sequences are SEHNR and FQNEAQ (reference sequence). CDR3 length equals 13 residues. V gave up 8 bases and J gave up 6 bases; unmatched junction bases: 5. CDR3 loop: CASHSGSRNEQFF. CDR3 coding DNA: TGTGCCAGCCATAGCGGGAGCCGCAATGAGCAGTTCTTC. Complete variable domain (other parts from reference TRBV7-9 and TRBJ2-1): DTGVSQNPRHKITKRGQNVTFRCDPISEHNRLYWYRQTLGQGPEFLTYFQNEAQLEKSRLLSDRFSAERPKGSFSTLEIQRTEQGDSAMYLCASHSGSRNEQFFGPGTRLTVL.

This chain connects TRBV20-1 to TRBJ1-5, with TRBD1 as a possible D gene (6 bases). This CDR3 is built from 14 residues. Germline V CDR1 and CDR2: DFQATT, SNEGSKA (reference sequence). V lost 3 bases, J lost 2 bases, and 11 bases lay in between. The CDR3 is CSASRGGGNQPQHF. The DNA of the CDR3 is TGCAGTGCTAGTAGGGGGGGCGGCAATCAGCCCCAGCATTTT.

The rearrangement uses TRBV4-3 and TRBJ2-7, with D possibly TRBD1 on 5 matching bases. Germline lookup yields CDR1 LGHNA and CDR2 YSLEER. This CDR3 has 14 residues. Trimming cost V 2 bases and J 7 bases, with 15 bases left between them. The CDR3 bases are TGCGCCAGCAGCCAAAGACTTTTATCAGGGGAGCAGTACTTC. Translation gives CASSQRLLSGEQYF.